These T cell receptor beta chains were read from a single sample in a study of persistence of HIV-infected CD4 T cells. Clones were sequenced by immunoSEQ multiplex PCR, and TCRdb holds only the in-frame ones, with some missing. The sample lists under 45,000 clones, 89% occurring once. Their antigens remain unidentified. Sequences were derived from CD4+ T cells sorted from PBMCs after approximately 20-hour stimulation, sampled from a patient who received antiretroviral therapy. The receptors shown here come from an adult man with HIV who was CMV-seropositive. Each CDR3 is given with its conserved first and last residue. Each record gives: J gene, clone size, V gene, D gene, CDR3 DNA, CDR3 protein. The D gene is left open where the match is weak. Part of the rows lack a size; the others show once, few, many or a class for expanded clones.

>TRBJ2-1|.|TRBV4-2|TRBD2
TGTGCCAGCAGCCAAGGTGTAGCGGGGGAGTCCAATGAGCAGTTCTTC
CASSQGVAGESNEQFF
>TRBJ1-2|.|TRBV3-1/TRBV3-2|.
TGTGCCAGCAGCCAAGAACCTTCATATGGCTACACCTTC
CASSQEPSYGYTF
>TRBJ1-5|.|TRBV2|.
TGTGCCAGCAGTGATCCCGATCAGCCCCAGCATTTT
CASSDPDQPQHF
>TRBJ1-4|.|TRBV2|TRBD1
TGTGCCAGCAGTCGAGGGGCACAGGGGGCTAGTGAAAAACTGTTTTTT
CASSRGAQGASEKLFF
>TRBJ1-3|.|TRBV6-5|.
TGTGCCTCGGGAAGTTCTACGAGCTCTGGAAACACCATATATTTT
CASGSSTSSGNTIYF
>TRBJ2-3|.|TRBV18|TRBD2
TGTGCCAGCTCACTACTTCGACTTCCGGGGGGGGAGAGCACAGATACGCAGTATTTT
CASSLLRLPGGESTDTQYF
>TRBJ2-3|.|TRBV5-4|.
TGTGCCAGCAGCTTAGAGGCAGATACGCAGTATTTT
CASSLEADTQYF
>TRBJ1-6|once|TRBV18|TRBD1
TGTGCCAGCTCTCTAGGACAGGTTAATTCACCCCTCCACTTT
CASSLGQVNSPLHF
>TRBJ1-4|.|TRBV7-2|.
TGTGCCAGCACCCTTAGCCCGGGGGCGGGTGAAAAACTGTTTTTT
CASTLSPGAGEKLFF
>TRBJ2-1|.|TRBV28|.
TGTGCCAGCAGTTTCGGGGCGGGGGCTTCACCTTTCTCCTACAATGAGCAGTTCTTC
CASSFGAGASPFSYNEQFF
>TRBJ1-6|.|TRBV2|TRBD1
TGTGCCAGCAGTGAAGTAGTAGGGGGACAGGGGGATTCACCCCTCCACTTT
CASSEVVGGQGDSPLHF
>TRBJ1-3|.|TRBV19|.
TGTGCCAGTAGTTTCTCCGGGACAACCGGAAACACCATATATTTT
CASSFSGTTGNTIYF
>TRBJ2-1|.|TRBV24-1|.
TGTGCCACCAGTGACTCGGCGTGGGGCTACAATGAGCAGTTCTTC
CATSDSAWGYNEQFF
>TRBJ1-2|.|TRBV9|.
TGTGCCAGCAGCGCCATAGTCGCGGCTAACTATGGCTACACCTTC
CASSAIVAANYGYTF
>TRBJ1-3|.|TRBV28|TRBD1
TGTGCCAGCACCCCAGGGGGAGGTGGAAACACCATATATTTT
CASTPGGGGNTIYF
>TRBJ1-5|.|TRBV6-6|.
TGTGCCAGCACTAGCGACCGGGGAGTTAGCAATCAGCCCCAGCATTTT
CASTSDRGVSNQPQHF
>TRBJ1-5|.|TRBV6-1|.
TGTGCCAGCAGTGAAGGGCAGGGTAGGGGCAATCAGCCCCAGCATTTT
CASSEGQGRGNQPQHF
>TRBJ1-6|.|TRBV2|.
TGTGCCAGCACCGAGAAAGGAACGGTCCCAACCCTCCACTTT
CASTEKGTVPTLHF
>TRBJ2-1|.|TRBV6-5|.
TGTGCCAGCAATCACCAAAATAGCGGTAATGAGCAGTTCTTC
CASNHQNSGNEQFF
>TRBJ2-7|.|TRBV15|.
TGTGCCACCAGCAGAGCTGGGACCGTGTCCTACGAGCAGTACTTC
CATSRAGTVSYEQYF
>TRBJ1-2|.|TRBV28|.
TGTGCCAGCAGTTTCCGGGCTGCGGCGCGGGGCTACACCTTC
CASSFRAAARGYTF
>TRBJ1-1|.|TRBV6-5|.
TGTGCCAGTCGCATTTACAGGGACATGAACACTGAAGCTTTCTTT
CASRIYRDMNTEAFF
>TRBJ2-5|.|TRBV28|TRBD2
TGTGCCAGCAGTTTAGGTGGTAGCGGGGGGGCTCTAGAGACCCAGTACTTC
CASSLGGSGGALETQYF
>TRBJ1-1|.|TRBV28|TRBD1
TGTGCCAGCAGTTCGGGGCAGGGGGCGGGCACTGAAGCTTTCTTT
CASSSGQGAGTEAFF
>TRBJ2-3|.|TRBV19|TRBD1
TGTGCCAGTAGGAGCACAGGGGGCACAGATACGCAGTATTTT
CASRSTGGTDTQYF
>TRBJ2-3|.|TRBV10-1|TRBD1
TGCGCCAGCCCTGGGACAGGGGGAACAGATACGCAGTATTTT
CASPGTGGTDTQYF
>TRBJ1-4|once|TRBV27|.
TGTGCCAGCAGTTGGGCGTATAATGAAAAACTGTTTTTT
CASSWAYNEKLFF